The 6 T cell receptor beta chains below come from one sample, sequenced in a study of T cell changes during pregnancy in multiple sclerosis. This table comes from immunoSEQ multiplex PCR, and its TCRdb copy is limited to in-frame clones, with some not included. The data hold tens of thousands of clones, with approximately 89% observed a single time. The sample in question was peripheral blood, obtained in the first trimester of pregnancy. All receptors come from a female donor in good health, enrolled as a control in a pregnancy study.

The CDR3 protein is CASSRGLAGVENTQYF. In DNA form, the CDR3 reads TGTGCCAGCAGCCGCGGACTAGCGGGGGTGGAGAATACGCAGTATTTT. V usage is TRBV7-2 and J usage is TRBJ2-3, with TRBD2 matching 13 bases. Germline-derived CDR1 and CDR2 are SGHTA and FQGNSA. The CDR3 spans 16 residues. Trimming cost V 5 bases and J 7 bases; bases outside gene matches: 9.

The chain links TRBV4-3 to TRBJ2-7; the D gene is possibly TRBD2 (5 bases). This CDR3 has 15 residues. The germline V gene encodes CDR1 LGHNA and CDR2 YSLEER. Trimming pared 4 bases from V and 0 bases from J, leaving 13 bases between. CDR3 loop: CASSPKEDHSYEQYF. In DNA, the CDR3 is TGCGCCAGCAGCCCCAAGGAGGACCACTCCTACGAGCAGTACTTC.

This clone is a singleton in its sample. The rearrangement links TRBV27 to TRBJ2-7; a weak D match, TRBD2 (6 bases). The CDR3 totals 14 residues. Germline values: CDR1 MNHEY, CDR2 SMNVEV (reference sequence). V gave up 2 bases and J gave up 5 bases, with 13 bases separating them. The CDR3 DNA sequence: TGTGCCAGCAGTTTACGGGCGGGGTGGGACGAGCAGTACTTC. Its translation: CASSLRAGWDEQYF.

This clone was observed once. V usage is TRBV7-2 and J usage is TRBJ2-7; no definite D call. The CDR3 is 15 residues long. CDR1 SGHTA and CDR2 FQGNSA come from the germline V gene. The V gene lost 0 bases and the J gene lost 3 bases, with 12 bases spanning the gap. CDR3 sequence reads: CASSLAGSYVYEQYF. DNA for the CDR3: TGTGCCAGCAGCTTAGCCGGTTCGTATGTCTACGAGCAGTACTTC.

The V call is TRBV6-1, the J call TRBJ1-1, with a tentative D call TRBD1 (6 bases). V was pared by 8 bases and J by 7 bases, with 14 bases between. Germline values: CDR1 MNHNS, CDR2 SASEGT. The CDR3 length is 12 residues. The DNA for the CDR3 is TGTGCCAGCTCCCGAAAGGGGGTTGAAGCTTTCTTT. Encoded protein: CASSRKGVEAFF.

This clone appeared a single time. This chain joins TRBV6-5 and TRBJ2-7; 10 positions match TRBD2. The CDR3 spans 14 residues. CDR1 and CDR2 from the germline V gene are MNHEY and SVGAGI. Trimming at V came to 2 bases and at J to 4 bases, leaving 2 bases not matched to a gene. The CDR3 nucleotides read TGTGCCAGCAGTTACCAGCGGGAGGGATACGAGCAGTACTTC. Translating it yields CASSYQREGYEQYF.